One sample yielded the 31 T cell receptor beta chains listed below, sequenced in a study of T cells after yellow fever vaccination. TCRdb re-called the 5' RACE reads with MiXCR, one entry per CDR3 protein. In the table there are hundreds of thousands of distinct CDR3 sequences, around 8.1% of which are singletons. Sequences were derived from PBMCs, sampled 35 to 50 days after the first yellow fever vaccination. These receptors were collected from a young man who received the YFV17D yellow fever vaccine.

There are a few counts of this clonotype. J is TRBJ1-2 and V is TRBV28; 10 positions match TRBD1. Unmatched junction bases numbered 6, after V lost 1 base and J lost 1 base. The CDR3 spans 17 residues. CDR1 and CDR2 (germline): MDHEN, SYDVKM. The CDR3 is CASSLSPGTGDNYGYTF. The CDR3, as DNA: TGTGCCAGCAGTTTATCCCCGGGGACAGGGGATAACTATGGCTACACCTTC.

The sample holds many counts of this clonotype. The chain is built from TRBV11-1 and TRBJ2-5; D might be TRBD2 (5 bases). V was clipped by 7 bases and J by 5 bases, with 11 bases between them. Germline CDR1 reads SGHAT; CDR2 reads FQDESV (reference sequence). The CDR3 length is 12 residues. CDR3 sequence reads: CASTGMEETQYF. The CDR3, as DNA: TGTGCCAGCACGGGGATGGAGGAGACCCAGTACTTC.

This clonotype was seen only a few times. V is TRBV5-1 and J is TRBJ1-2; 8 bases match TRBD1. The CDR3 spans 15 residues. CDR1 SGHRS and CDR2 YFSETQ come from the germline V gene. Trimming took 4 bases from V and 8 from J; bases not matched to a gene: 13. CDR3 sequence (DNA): TGCGCCAGCAGCCCGGACTGGACAGGGAACACCGGCTACACCTTC. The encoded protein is CASSPDWTGNTGYTF. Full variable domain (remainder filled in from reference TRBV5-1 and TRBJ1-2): KAGVTQTPRYLIKTRGQQVTLSCSPISGHRSVSWYQQTPGQGLQFLFEYFSETQRNKGNFPGRFSGRQFSNSRSEMNVSTLELGDSALYLCASSPDWTGNTGYTFGSGTRLTVV.

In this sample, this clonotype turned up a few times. CDR3 sequence (DNA): TGTGCCTCCAGCCGAGATCCGGGACCTACCTACGAGCAGTACTTC. Translation: CASSRDPGPTYEQYF. V is TRBV3-1 and J is TRBJ2-7; either TRBD1 or TRBD2 may supply D (5 bases each). There are 15 residues in the CDR3. Germline lookup yields CDR1 LGHDT and CDR2 YNNKEL (reference sequence). With 11 bases removed from V and 2 bases from J, the gap between germline ends came to 22 bases.

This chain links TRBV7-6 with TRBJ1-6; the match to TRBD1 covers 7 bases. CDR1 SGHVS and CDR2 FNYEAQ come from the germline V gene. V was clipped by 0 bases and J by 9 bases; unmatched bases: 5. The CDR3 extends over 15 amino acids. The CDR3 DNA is TGTGCCAGCAGCTTAGCAGGGGGCGCGTCTTCACCCCTCCACTTT. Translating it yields CASSLAGGASSPLHF.

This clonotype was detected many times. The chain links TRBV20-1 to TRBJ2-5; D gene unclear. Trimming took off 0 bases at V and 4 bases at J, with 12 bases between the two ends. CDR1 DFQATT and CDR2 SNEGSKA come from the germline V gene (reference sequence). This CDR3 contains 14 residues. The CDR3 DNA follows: TGCAGTGCTAGAGAGGAAGGGTGGGGAGAGACCCAGTACTTC. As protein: CSAREEGWGETQYF.

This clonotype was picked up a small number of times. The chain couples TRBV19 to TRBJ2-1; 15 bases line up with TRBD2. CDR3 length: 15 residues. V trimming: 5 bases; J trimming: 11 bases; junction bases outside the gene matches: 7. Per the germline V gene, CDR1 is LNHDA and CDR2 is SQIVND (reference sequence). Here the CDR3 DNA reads TGTGCCAGTAGTTCGGGACTAGCGGGGGGAGTCAAGCAGTTCTTC. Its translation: CASSSGLAGGVKQFF.

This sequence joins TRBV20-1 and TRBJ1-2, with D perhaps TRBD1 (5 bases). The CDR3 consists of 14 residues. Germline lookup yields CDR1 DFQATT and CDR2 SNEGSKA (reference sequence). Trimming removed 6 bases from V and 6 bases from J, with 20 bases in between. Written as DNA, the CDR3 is TGCAGTGCCCTAAGGGGTCCCATGATCGATGGCTACACCTTC. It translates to CSALRGPMIDGYTF.

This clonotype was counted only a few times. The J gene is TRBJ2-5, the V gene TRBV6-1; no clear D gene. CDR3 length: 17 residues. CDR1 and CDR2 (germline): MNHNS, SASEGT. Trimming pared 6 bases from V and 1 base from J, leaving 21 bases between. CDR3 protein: CASSPYGRILVQETQYF. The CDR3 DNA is TGTGCCAGCAGCCCCTATGGACGGATCCTTGTCCAAGAGACCCAGTACTTC.

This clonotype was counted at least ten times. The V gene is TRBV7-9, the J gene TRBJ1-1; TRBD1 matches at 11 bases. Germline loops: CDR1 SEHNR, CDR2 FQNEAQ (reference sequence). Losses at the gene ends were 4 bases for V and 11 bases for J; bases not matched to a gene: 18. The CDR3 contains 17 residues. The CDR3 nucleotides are TGTGCCAGCAGCTCTGCTATTCCGGGACAGGGGGACGATCGGGCTTTCTTT. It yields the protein CASSSAIPGQGDDRAFF.

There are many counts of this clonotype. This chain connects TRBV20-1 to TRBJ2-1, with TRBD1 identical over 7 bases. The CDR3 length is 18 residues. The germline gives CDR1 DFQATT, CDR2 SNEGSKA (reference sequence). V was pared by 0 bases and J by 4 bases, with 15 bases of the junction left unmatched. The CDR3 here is CSARDLISRTGIYNEQFF. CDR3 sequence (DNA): TGCAGTGCTAGAGATCTAATAAGTAGGACAGGAATTTACAATGAGCAGTTCTTC.

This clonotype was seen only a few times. The CDR3 reads CSASPTRELSTQYF. Written as DNA, the CDR3 is TGCAGTGCTTCTCCCACCAGAGAGTTGAGTACGCAGTATTTT. This chain uses TRBV20-1 with TRBJ2-3; D remains unclear. The germline V and J ends were trimmed by 5 bases and 8 bases, with 20 bases remaining between them. The CDR3 totals 14 residues. Germline lookup yields CDR1 DFQATT and CDR2 SNEGSKA (reference sequence).

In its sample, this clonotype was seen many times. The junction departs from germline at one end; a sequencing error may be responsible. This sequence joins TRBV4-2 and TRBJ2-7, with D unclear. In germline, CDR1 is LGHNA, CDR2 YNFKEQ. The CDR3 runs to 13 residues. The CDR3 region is CASSQDRSHEQYF. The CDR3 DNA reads TGTGCCAGCAGCCAAGATCGCTCCCACGAGCAGTACTTC.

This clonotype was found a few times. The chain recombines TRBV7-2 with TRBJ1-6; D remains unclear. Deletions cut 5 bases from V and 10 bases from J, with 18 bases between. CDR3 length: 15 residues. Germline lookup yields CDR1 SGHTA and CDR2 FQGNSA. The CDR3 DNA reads TGTGCCAGCAGCGCCTGGGGAGGGCCCAAATCACCCCTCCACTTT. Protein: CASSAWGGPKSPLHF.

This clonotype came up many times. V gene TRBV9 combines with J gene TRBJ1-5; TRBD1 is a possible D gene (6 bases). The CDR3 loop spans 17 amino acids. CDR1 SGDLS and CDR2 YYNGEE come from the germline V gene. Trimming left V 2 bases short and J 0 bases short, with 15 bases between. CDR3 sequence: CASSVEGGPLSNQPQHF. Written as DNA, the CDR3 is TGTGCCAGCAGCGTCGAAGGGGGTCCTCTTAGCAATCAGCCCCAGCATTTT. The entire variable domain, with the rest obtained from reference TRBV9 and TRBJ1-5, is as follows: DSGVTQTPKHLITATGQRVTLRCSPRSGDLSVYWYQQSLDQGLQFLIQYYNGEERAKGNILERFSAQQFPDLHSELNLSSLELGDSALYFCASSVEGGPLSNQPQHFGDGTRLSIL.

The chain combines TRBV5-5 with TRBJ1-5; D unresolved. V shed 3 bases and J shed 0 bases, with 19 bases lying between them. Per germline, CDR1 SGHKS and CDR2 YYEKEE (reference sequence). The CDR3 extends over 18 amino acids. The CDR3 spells CASSSTLTRGDSNQPQHF. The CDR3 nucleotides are TGTGCCAGCAGCTCAACCCTCACCCGGGGTGATAGCAATCAGCCCCAGCATTTT.

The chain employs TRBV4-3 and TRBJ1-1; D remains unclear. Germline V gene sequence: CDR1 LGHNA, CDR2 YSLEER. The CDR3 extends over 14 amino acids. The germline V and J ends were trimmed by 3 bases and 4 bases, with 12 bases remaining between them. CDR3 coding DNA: TGCGCCAGCAGCCACACAGATCACTTCACTGAAGCTTTCTTT. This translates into CASSHTDHFTEAFF.

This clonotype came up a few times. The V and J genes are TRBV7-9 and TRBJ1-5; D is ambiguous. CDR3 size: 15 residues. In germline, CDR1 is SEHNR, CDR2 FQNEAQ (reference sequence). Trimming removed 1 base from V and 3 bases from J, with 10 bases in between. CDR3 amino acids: CASSLEGPHNQPQHF. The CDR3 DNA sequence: TGTGCCAGCAGCTTAGAGGGTCCCCACAATCAGCCCCAGCATTTT.

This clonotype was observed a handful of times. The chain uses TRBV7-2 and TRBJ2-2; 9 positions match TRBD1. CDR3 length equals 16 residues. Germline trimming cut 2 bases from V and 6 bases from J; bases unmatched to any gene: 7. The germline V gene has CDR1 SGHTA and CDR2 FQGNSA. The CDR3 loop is CASSLKGTGYAGELFF. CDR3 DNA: TGTGCCAGCAGCTTAAAGGGGACAGGGTACGCCGGGGAGCTGTTTTTT.

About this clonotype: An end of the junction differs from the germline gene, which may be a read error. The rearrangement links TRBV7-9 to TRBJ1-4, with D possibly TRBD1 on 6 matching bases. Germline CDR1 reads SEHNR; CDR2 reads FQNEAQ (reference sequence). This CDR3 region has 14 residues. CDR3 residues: CASSLGQFNEKLYF. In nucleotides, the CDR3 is TGTGCCAGCAGCCTAGGACAGTTTAATGAAAAACTGTATTTT.

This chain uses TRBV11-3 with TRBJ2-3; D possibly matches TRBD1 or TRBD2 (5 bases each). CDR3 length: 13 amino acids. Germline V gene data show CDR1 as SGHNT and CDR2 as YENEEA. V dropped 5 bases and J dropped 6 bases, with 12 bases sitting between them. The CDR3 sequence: CASSGLGEDTQYF. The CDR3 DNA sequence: TGTGCCAGCAGCGGACTGGGGGAGGATACGCAGTATTTT. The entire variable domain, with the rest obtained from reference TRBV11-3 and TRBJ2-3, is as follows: EAGVVQSPRYKIIEKKQPVAFWCNPISGHNTLYWYLQNLGQGPELLIRYENEEAVDDSQLPKDRFSAERLKGVDSTLKIQPAELGDSAVYLCASSGLGEDTQYFGPGTRLTVL.

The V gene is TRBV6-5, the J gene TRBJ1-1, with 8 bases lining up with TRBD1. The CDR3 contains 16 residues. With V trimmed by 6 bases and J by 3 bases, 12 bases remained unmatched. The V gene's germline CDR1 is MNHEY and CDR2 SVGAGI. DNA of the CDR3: TGTGCCAGCAGCTCCTCGGGCCAGGGGGCTCACACTGAAGCTTTCTTT. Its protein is CASSSSGQGAHTEAFF.

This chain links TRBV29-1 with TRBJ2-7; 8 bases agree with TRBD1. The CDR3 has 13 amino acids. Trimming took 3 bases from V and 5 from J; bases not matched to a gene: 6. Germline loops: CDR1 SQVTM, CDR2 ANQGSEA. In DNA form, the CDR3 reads TGCAGCGTTGAGGGGACAGGCAATCACGAGCAGTACTTC. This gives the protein CSVEGTGNHEQYF.

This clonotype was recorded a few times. The chain's CDR3 is CASSLRGGGSYGYTF. The DNA of the CDR3 is TGCGCCAGCAGCTTGAGAGGGGGCGGAAGCTATGGCTACACCTTC. The genes are TRBV5-1 and TRBJ1-2; TRBD1 matches 7 bases. The J segment lost 4 bases and the V segment lost 1 base, leaving 7 bases of the junction unmatched. Germline V CDR1 and CDR2: SGHRS, YFSETQ. This CDR3 comprises 15 residues.

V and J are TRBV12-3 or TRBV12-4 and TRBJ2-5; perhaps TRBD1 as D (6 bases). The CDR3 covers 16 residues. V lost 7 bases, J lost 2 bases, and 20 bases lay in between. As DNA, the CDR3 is TGTGCCAGCAACTTCGGCCAGGGGATCGGGCAAGAGACCCAGTACTTC. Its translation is CASNFGQGIGQETQYF.

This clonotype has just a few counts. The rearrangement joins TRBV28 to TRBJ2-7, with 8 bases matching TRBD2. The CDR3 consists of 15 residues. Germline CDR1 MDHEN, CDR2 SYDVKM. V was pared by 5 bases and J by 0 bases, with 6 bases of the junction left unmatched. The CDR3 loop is CASSVSGASSYEQYV. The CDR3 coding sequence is TGTGCCAGCAGTGTTAGCGGGGCAAGCTCCTACGAGCAGTACGTC.

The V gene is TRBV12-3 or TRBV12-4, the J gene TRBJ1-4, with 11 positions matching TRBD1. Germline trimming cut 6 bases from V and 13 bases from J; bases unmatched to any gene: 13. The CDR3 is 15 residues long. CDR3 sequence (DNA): TGTGCCAGCAGGGCGGGACAGGGGGTACGAGGCGGACTGTTTTTT. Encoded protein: CASRAGQGVRGGLFF.

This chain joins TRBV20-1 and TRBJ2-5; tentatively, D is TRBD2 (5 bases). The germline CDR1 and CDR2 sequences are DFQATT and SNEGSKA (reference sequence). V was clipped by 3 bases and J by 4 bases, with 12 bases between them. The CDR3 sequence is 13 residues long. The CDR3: CSARGDRRETQYF. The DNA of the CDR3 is TGCAGTGCTAGGGGAGATAGACGAGAGACCCAGTACTTC.

Here the CDR3 DNA reads TGCGCCAGCAGCCAGACAAACAAGCGTGGAAACACCATATATTTT. Amino acid sequence: CASSQTNKRGNTIYF. This chain connects TRBV4-3 to TRBJ1-3, with D unresolved. This CDR3 is 15 amino acids long. V shed 3 bases and J shed 3 bases, with 12 bases lying between them. Per germline, CDR1 LGHNA and CDR2 YSLEER.

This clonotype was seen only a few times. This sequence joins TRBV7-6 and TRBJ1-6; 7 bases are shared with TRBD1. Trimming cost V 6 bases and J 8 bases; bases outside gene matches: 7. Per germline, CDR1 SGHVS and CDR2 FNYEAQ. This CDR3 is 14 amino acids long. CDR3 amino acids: CASSSGTEDSPLHF. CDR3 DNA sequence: TGTGCCAGCAGTTCCGGGACAGAGGATTCACCCCTCCACTTT.

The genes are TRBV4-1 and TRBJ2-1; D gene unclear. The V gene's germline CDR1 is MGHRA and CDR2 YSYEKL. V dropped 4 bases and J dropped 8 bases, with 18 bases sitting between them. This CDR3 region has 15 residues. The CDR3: CASSPQFSGVDEQFF. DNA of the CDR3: TGCGCCAGCAGCCCGCAGTTCTCAGGTGTCGATGAGCAGTTCTTC.